Below, 26 T cell receptor beta chains from the same sample are listed, as sequenced in a study of blood T cell repertoires in COVID-19 (dated by TCRdb to 2020 to 2022). Preparation of the library involved the immunoSEQ multiplex PCR assay. Here the immuneACCESS table is served through TCRdb, limited to in-frame sequences with V and J called. Missing clones are a known gap in these copies; in checked studies unresolved V genes cover under half, and the rest lacks a known reason. Present in this sample are approximately 77,000 clones, almost 85% of which were seen just once. The leading ten clones occupy more than 9.5% of the sample. Material for sequencing was peripheral blood. These receptors were obtained from a man aged 45-65 years with COVID-19, enrolled during active disease.

The chain employs TRBV11-3 and TRBJ2-1; 11 bases fit TRBD2. Trimming at V came to 6 bases and at J to 13 bases, leaving 5 bases not matched to a gene. This CDR3 has 12 residues. Germline lookup yields CDR1 SGHNT and CDR2 YENEEA. The CDR3 nucleotides read TGTGCCAGCAGTACTAGCGGGAGCGCCCAGTTCTTC. It specifies CASSTSGSAQFF. Supplemented by reference TRBV11-3 and TRBJ2-1, the full variable domain reads EAGVVQSPRYKIIEKKQPVAFWCNPISGHNTLYWYLQNLGQGPELLIRYENEEAVDDSQLPKDRFSAERLKGVDSTLKIQPAELGDSAVYLCASSTSGSAQFFGPGTRLTVL.

The chain joins TRBV18 to TRBJ1-4; TRBD1 is a possible D gene (5 bases). The CDR3 is 13 amino acids. CDR1 KGHSH and CDR2 LQKENI come from the germline V gene. V was clipped by 3 bases and J by 7 bases, with 9 bases between them. CDR3 in DNA: TGTGCCAGCTCACCGCAGGGTGGTGAAAAACTGTTTTTT. Translating gives CASSPQGGEKLFF.

This rearrangement joins TRBV6-4 to TRBJ1-1; D may be TRBD1 (5 bases). The CDR3 runs to 13 residues. With 6 bases removed from V and 1 base from J, the gap between germline ends came to 9 bases. Germline assignment: CDR1 MRHNA and CDR2 SNTAGT. As DNA, the CDR3 is TGTGCCAGCAGCAGGGCAAGGAACACTGAAGCTTTCTTT. It specifies CASSRARNTEAFF.

The table lists this clone with a few counts. The chain employs TRBV7-9 and TRBJ2-2; D possibly corresponds to TRBD2 (5 bases). The CDR3 is 14 amino acids. CDR1 is SEHNR and CDR2 is FQNEAQ in the germline V gene (reference sequence). V lost 2 bases, J lost 2 bases, and 6 bases lay in between. The CDR3 sequence is CASSLSGNTGELFF. For the CDR3, the DNA is TGTGCCAGCAGCTTATCGGGAAACACCGGGGAGCTGTTTTTT.

The chain joins TRBV30 to TRBJ1-2, with D perhaps TRBD1 (6 bases). V was trimmed by 4 bases and J by 9 bases, leaving 15 bases between them. The CDR3 loop spans 12 amino acids. Germline assignment: CDR1 GTSNPN and CDR2 SVGIG (reference sequence). The CDR3 loop reads CAWKGGGWSYTF. The CDR3 coding sequence is TGTGCCTGGAAGGGGGGGGGTTGGAGCTACACCTTC.

This sequence joins TRBV6-2 or TRBV6-3 and TRBJ2-3; tentative D call: TRBD1 (5 bases). With 0 bases removed from V and 14 bases from J, the gap between germline ends came to 12 bases. Germline loops: CDR1 MNHEY, CDR2 SVGEGT. The CDR3 is 12 residues long. CDR3 in DNA: TGTGCCAGCAGTTACTCTGGGGCGCACGGGTATTTT. It translates to CASSYSGAHGYF.

V gene TRBV28 combines with J gene TRBJ1-1; D unresolved. The V end lost 4 bases, the J end lost 6 bases, and 15 bases lay between the germline ends. CDR3 size: 14 residues. Germline-derived CDR1 and CDR2 are MDHEN and SYDVKM. CDR3: CASSSPAASPEAFF. CDR3 sequence (DNA): TGTGCCAGCAGTTCCCCGGCAGCGAGCCCTGAAGCTTTCTTT.

The chain recombines TRBV9 with TRBJ2-5, with 7 bases that match TRBD2. The length of the CDR3 is 17 residues. From germline, CDR1 is SGDLS and CDR2 YYNGEE. V trimming: 2 bases; J trimming: 7 bases; junction bases outside the gene matches: 17. CDR3 DNA: TGTGCCAGCAGCGTCGGTGGGCGGGAGCCAACAAAAGGGACCCAGTACTTC. It translates to CASSVGGREPTKGTQYF.

This clone was seen a single time. The rearrangement links TRBV3-1 (or the pseudogene TRBV3-2) to TRBJ1-3; TRBD1 is a possible D gene (5 bases). The CDR3 consists of 16 residues. Looked up from germline, CDR1 is LGHDT and CDR2 is YNNKEL (reference sequence). V was trimmed by 0 bases and J by 0 bases, leaving 9 bases between them. CDR3 sequence: CASSQDPGYSGNTIYF. The DNA for the CDR3 is TGTGCCAGCAGCCAAGACCCAGGGTACTCTGGAAACACCATATATTTT.

This clone was detected a few times. V gene TRBV10-3 combines with J gene TRBJ1-5; a weak D match, TRBD1 (6 bases). This CDR3 comprises 13 residues. V lost 6 bases and J lost 3, with 9 bases in between. Germline V gives CDR1 ENHRY, CDR2 SYGVKD. CDR3 coding DNA: TGTGCCATCAGGGGGGGGCTCAATCAGCCCCAGCATTTT. This codes for CAIRGGLNQPQHF.

The chain has TRBV28 and TRBJ2-1, with a possible D match to TRBD2 (5 bases). Deletions cut 10 bases from V and 8 bases from J, with 12 bases between. Germline CDR1 is MDHEN and CDR2 is SYDVKM. CDR3 length: 11 amino acids. CDR3 amino acids: CATGLGDEQFF. DNA for the CDR3: TGTGCCACCGGACTGGGAGATGAGCAGTTCTTC.

This clone was observed a few times. The gene calls are TRBV29-1 and TRBJ2-7; the D gene is possibly TRBD1 (5 bases). Per germline, CDR1 SQVTM and CDR2 ANQGSEA. Trimming shortened V by 7 bases and J by 4 bases, and 11 bases separated the two germline ends. The CDR3 spans 11 residues. The CDR3 nucleotides are TGCAGCGCCAGGGAATCTTACGAGCAGTACTTC. Residues: CSARESYEQYF.

The V call is TRBV14, the J call TRBJ2-7; tentatively, D is TRBD1 (5 bases). Trimming cost V 3 bases and J 2 bases, with 11 bases left between them. Germline assignment: CDR1 SGHDN and CDR2 FVKESK. The CDR3 spans 14 residues. As DNA, the CDR3 is TGTGCCAGCAGCCACCCTGACAGCGCCTACGAGCAGTACTTC. This encodes CASSHPDSAYEQYF.

Only a few counts were recorded for this clone. V usage is TRBV7-9 and J usage is TRBJ1-6; D gene ambiguous. Germline loops: CDR1 SEHNR, CDR2 FQNEAQ (reference sequence). The ends were cut back, 5 bases at V and 7 bases at J, with 15 bases in the middle. The CDR3 runs to 15 residues. In nucleotides, the CDR3 is TGTGCCAGCAGCCTCGGTCGGGTGGAGAATTCACCCCTCCACTTT. Translating gives CASSLGRVENSPLHF.

DNA for the CDR3: TGTGCCAGCAGCCCCCGCGGGTTTTCGGCCCTTAACACTGAAGCTTTCTTT. Translation gives CASSPRGFSALNTEAFF. J is TRBJ1-1 and V is TRBV9; D gene ambiguous. Trimming removed 4 bases from V and 2 bases from J, with 21 bases in between. The CDR3 extends over 17 amino acids. Germline-derived CDR1 and CDR2 are SGDLS and YYNGEE.

This clone was seen just once. The chain combines TRBV19 with TRBJ1-5; 7 bases match TRBD1. The CDR3 is 16 amino acids. Trimming took 6 bases from V and 3 from J; bases not matched to a gene: 11. Germline CDR1 and CDR2: LNHDA and SQIVND (reference sequence). As DNA, the CDR3 is TGTGCCAGTAGGCCTCCCGGGACAGACATCAATCAGCCCCAGCATTTT. Its protein product is CASRPPGTDINQPQHF.

The chain recombines TRBV19 with TRBJ2-5; possible D gene TRBD1, 5 bases. Germline assignment: CDR1 LNHDA and CDR2 SQIVND (reference sequence). The CDR3 length is 19 residues. The V end lost 3 bases, the J end lost 0 bases, and 23 bases lay between the germline ends. DNA for the CDR3: TGTGCCAGTAGTATTGCGAAAAGTCAGGGCCTGCGGTACCAAGAGACCCAGTACTTC. Amino acid sequence: CASSIAKSQGLRYQETQYF.

The chain uses TRBV27 and TRBJ2-7; possibly TRBD2 for D (5 bases). Per the germline V gene, CDR1 is MNHEY and CDR2 is SMNVEV (reference sequence). The CDR3 has 14 residues. V lost 8 bases, J lost 0 bases, and 14 bases lay in between. CDR3 nucleotides: TGTGCCAGCCCCACGGGGAGAACCTCCTACGAGCAGTACTTC. Its translation is CASPTGRTSYEQYF.

This clone was detected only once. The chain recombines TRBV7-3 with TRBJ2-1; 11 bases match TRBD2. The trim removed 5 bases at V and 4 bases at J, leaving 7 bases unmatched. The germline V gene has CDR1 SGHTA and CDR2 FQGTGA. There are 16 residues in the CDR3. CDR3 residues: CASSRLAGGPYNEQFF. In DNA form, the CDR3 reads TGTGCCAGCAGCCGTCTAGCGGGAGGCCCTTACAATGAGCAGTTCTTC.

The genes are TRBV10-3 and TRBJ2-7; D may be TRBD2 (7 bases). V dropped 5 bases and J dropped 5 bases, with 13 bases sitting between them. Germline V CDR1 and CDR2: ENHRY, SYGVKD. The CDR3 runs to 13 residues. CDR3 region: CAISIQGRDEQYF. The CDR3 bases are TGTGCCATCAGTATTCAGGGGAGGGACGAGCAGTACTTC.

V and J are TRBV6-5 and TRBJ1-1; 9 bases align to TRBD1. This CDR3 contains 14 residues. CDR1 MNHEY and CDR2 SVGAGI come from the germline V gene. The V and J ends lost 7 bases and 5 bases, in that order; junction bases with no gene match: 8. In DNA form, the CDR3 reads TGTGCCAGCAAGGACAGGGGACGGTTGACTGAAGCTTTCTTT. This codes for CASKDRGRLTEAFF.

For this clone: Relative to the germline gene, one junction end is altered; a read error may explain this. This chain connects TRBV7-7 to TRBJ2-1; TRBD2 aligns across 8 bases. Germline V gene sequence: CDR1 SSHAT, CDR2 FNYEAQ (reference sequence). The CDR3 spans 14 residues. The CDR3 region is CASSSAGVGNEQFF. CDR3 bases: TGTGCTAGCAGTTCAGCGGGAGTGGGAAATGAGCAGTTCTTC. Looking up the rest from reference TRBV7-7 and TRBJ2-1 gives the full variable domain: GAGVSQSPRYKVTKRGQDVTLRCDPISSHATLYWYQQALGQGPEFLTYFNYEAQPDKSGLPSDRFSAERPEGSISTLTIQRTEQRDSAMYRCASSSAGVGNEQFFGPGTRLTVL.

The rearrangement links TRBV5-6 to TRBJ1-4, with 7 positions matching TRBD1. CDR3 length: 16 residues. Germline lookup yields CDR1 SGHDT and CDR2 YYEEEE. Losses at the gene ends were 3 bases for V and 6 bases for J; bases not matched to a gene: 11. CDR3 region: CASSSDTGESDEKLFF. The CDR3 bases are TGTGCCAGCAGCTCCGACACAGGGGAAAGTGATGAAAAACTGTTTTTT.

The V and J genes are TRBV6-2 or TRBV6-3 and TRBJ2-7; 10 positions match TRBD2. Unmatched junction bases numbered 8, after V lost 4 bases and J lost 5 bases. CDR3 length: 15 residues. Germline V gene lookup returns CDR1 MNHEY and CDR2 SVGEGT. The CDR3 bases are TGTGCCAGCAGTTCGTCACTAGCGGGAAAAAACGAGCAGTACTTC. Its translation is CASSSSLAGKNEQYF.

The genes are TRBV19 and TRBJ1-3, with 8 positions matching TRBD1. Losses at the gene ends were 7 bases for V and 4 bases for J; bases not matched to a gene: 3. Per the germline V gene, CDR1 is LNHDA and CDR2 is SQIVND (reference sequence). The CDR3 extends over 13 amino acids. Here the CDR3 DNA reads TGTGCCAGTACCCGGACAGGGGGAAACACCATATATTTT. It yields the protein CASTRTGGNTIYF.

The chain recombines TRBV15 with TRBJ1-5, with 9 nucleotides matching TRBD1. J gave up 6 bases and V 8 bases, and 5 bases lay outside the gene matches. Looked up from germline, CDR1 is LNHNV and CDR2 is YYDKDF (reference sequence). The CDR3 is 13 amino acids. This CDR3 reads CATAGQGFQPQHF. CDR3 nucleotide sequence: TGTGCCACCGCGGGACAGGGATTTCAGCCCCAGCATTTT.